Presented here are 6 T cell receptor beta chains from one specimen sequenced in a study of blood T cell repertoires in COVID-19. Measured with immunoSEQ multiplex PCR; TCRdb has only the in-frame clones, and not every one. This table has hundreds of thousands of clones, 70% to 90% appearing once. The sample comprised peripheral blood. The receptors originated from a man aged 35-49 years with acute or convalescent COVID-19.

This chain uses TRBV6-5 with TRBJ2-7; TRBD2 matches at 9 bases. CDR1 MNHEY and CDR2 SVGAGI come from the germline V gene. V trimming: 0 bases; J trimming: 5 bases; junction bases outside the gene matches: 5. This CDR3 is 15 amino acids long. Here the CDR3 DNA reads TGTGCCAGCAGTTACTCCGGGACTAGCCTACACGAGCAGTACTTC. Translated, it gives CASSYSGTSLHEQYF.

The rearrangement uses TRBV9 and TRBJ2-1; 7 bases map to TRBD2. V shed 0 bases and J 7 bases; nucleotides not matched to a gene: 16. The CDR3 runs 18 residues. Germline CDR1 reads SGDLS; CDR2 reads YYNGEE. In nucleotides, the CDR3 is TGTGCCAGCAGCGTAGCTACGGGGGGAAGGGAATTGGGTAATGAGCAGTTCTTC. It is translated as CASSVATGGRELGNEQFF.

V usage is TRBV29-1 and J usage is TRBJ2-1; 9 bases are shared with TRBD1. Trimming cost V 5 bases and J 6 bases; bases outside gene matches: 5. The CDR3 totals 13 residues. CDR1 and CDR2 from the germline V gene are SQVTM and ANQGSEA. CDR3 in DNA: TGCAGCGTTCGGACAGGGGTCGGCAATGAGCAGTTCTTC. Translating gives CSVRTGVGNEQFF.

The chain has TRBV27 and TRBJ2-7; D might be TRBD2 (5 bases). V was trimmed by 3 bases and J by 3 bases, leaving 15 bases between them. The CDR3 has 15 amino acids. Per germline, CDR1 MNHEY and CDR2 SMNVEV (reference sequence). The CDR3 region has the DNA TGTGCCAGCAGTTTGAGGGCAGGAAACTTCTACGAGCAGTACTTC. This translates into CASSLRAGNFYEQYF.

The chain is built from TRBV2 and TRBJ2-3, with a weak D call TRBD1 (6 bases). Trimming removed 0 bases at V and 4 bases at J, with 11 bases between. CDR1 is SNHLY and CDR2 is FYNNEI in the germline V gene. The CDR3 contains 15 residues. CDR3 protein: CASSEAWAGADTQYF. The CDR3 nucleotides are TGTGCCAGCAGTGAAGCGTGGGCAGGGGCAGATACGCAGTATTTT.

This chain connects TRBV2 to TRBJ1-1; D is ambiguous. Trimming cost V 11 bases and J 1 base, with 17 bases left between them. The CDR3 has 14 amino acids. Germline CDR1 SNHLY, CDR2 FYNNEI. In nucleotides, the CDR3 is TGTGCCTCCCCTACGGGTCTAACGAACACTGAAGCTTTCTTT. This sequence encodes CASPTGLTNTEAFF.